Listed here are 24 T cell receptor beta chains from one sample, sequenced in a study of T cells after posttransplantation cyclophosphamide (dated by TCRdb to about 2016). What the treatment or condition label conveys for this sample: high-dose cyclophosphamide on days +3 and +4 as single-agent GVHD prophylaxis. For conditioning, the PTCy patients got busulfan and fludarabine, then a related or unrelated marrow graft, followed by cyclophosphamide on days +3 and +4. The method behind the library was the immunoSEQ multiplex PCR assay. This immuneACCESS table, as held by TCRdb, lists in-frame sequences with V and J called but not all clones. Of the missing ones, under half trace to an unresolved V gene in checked studies; the others have no known cause. Listed for this sample are around 2,900 clones, none observed only a single time. 32% of the sample is held by the ten biggest clonotypes. The source was PBMCs, collected after allogeneic stem cell transplant with posttransplant cyclophosphamide. The receptors shown here come from a female patient aged 45 to 65 who received an allogeneic stem cell transplant from a related donor, was CMV-positive, and had no GVHD. Following a transplant, a fraction of the T cells may be traceable to the graft donor.

By share of the sample, this clone is medium-sized. This rearrangement joins TRBV10-3 to TRBJ1-3, with D tentatively TRBD1 (5 bases). Germline V gene lookup returns CDR1 ENHRY and CDR2 SYGVKD. CDR3 size: 17 residues. Trimming stripped 4 bases from V and 0 bases from J, with 16 bases between. The CDR3 DNA follows: TGTGCCATCAGTGCCCGCTCTGGGGCCAGCTCTGGAAACACCATATATTTT. This codes for CAISARSGASSGNTIYF.

Within the sample, this clone is large. V is TRBV28 and J is TRBJ2-7, with 8 bases aligning to TRBD2. The J segment lost 4 bases and the V segment lost 6 bases, leaving 8 bases of the junction unmatched. The CDR3 totals 14 residues. Per germline, CDR1 MDHEN and CDR2 SYDVKM. This CDR3 is CASRSAGVGYEQYF. Here the CDR3 DNA reads TGTGCCAGCAGGTCAGCGGGAGTGGGGTACGAGCAGTACTTC.

There are many counts of this clone. The chain joins TRBV11-3 to TRBJ2-7, with a tentative D call TRBD2 (6 bases). The CDR3 spans 15 residues. Per the germline V gene, CDR1 is SGHNT and CDR2 is YENEEA. Deletions cut 0 bases from V and 4 bases from J, with 13 bases between. In nucleotides, the CDR3 is TGTGCCAGCAGCTTAGAGCGGGGTAGATCGTACGAGCAGTACTTC. It yields the protein CASSLERGRSYEQYF. The full variable domain, in which reference TRBV11-3 and TRBJ2-7 provide the parts outside the CDR3, is EAGVVQSPRYKIIEKKQPVAFWCNPISGHNTLYWYLQNLGQGPELLIRYENEEAVDDSQLPKDRFSAERLKGVDSTLKIQPAELGDSAVYLCASSLERGRSYEQYFGPGTRLTVT.

This clone is medium-sized. The chain has TRBV15 and TRBJ2-7; perhaps D is TRBD1 or TRBD2 (6 bases each). The germline gives CDR1 LNHNV, CDR2 YYDKDF (reference sequence). The CDR3 is 16 amino acids. The V and J ends lost 0 bases and 6 bases respectively, with 18 bases between them. CDR3 region: CATSREAGQWWPEQYF. Here the CDR3 DNA reads TGTGCCACCAGCAGAGAGGCGGGACAATGGTGGCCCGAGCAGTACTTC.

This clone showed up just a few times. The chain is built from TRBV7-2 and TRBJ1-5; 7 nucleotides align to TRBD1. The CDR3 is 13 amino acids. V shed 8 bases, J shed 6 bases, and the junction held 7 bases outside the gene matches. Germline CDR1 is SGHTA and CDR2 is FQGNSA. The CDR3 region is CASGTGVGQPQHF. In DNA, the CDR3 is TGTGCCAGCGGAACAGGGGTGGGTCAGCCCCAGCATTTT.

Ten or more counts support this clone. This chain uses TRBV5-1 with TRBJ2-7; the match to TRBD1 covers 7 bases. In germline, CDR1 is SGHRS, CDR2 YFSETQ. This CDR3 region has 15 residues. J gave up 2 bases and V 4 bases, and 9 bases lay outside the gene matches. Here the CDR3 reads CASSPPLGQAYEQYF. DNA for the CDR3: TGCGCCAGCAGCCCACCCCTCGGACAGGCCTACGAGCAGTACTTC.

This clone was seen ten or more times. This chain uses TRBV5-5 with TRBJ2-7, with TRBD2 as a possible D gene (5 bases). Germline CDR1 and CDR2: SGHKS and YYEKEE (reference sequence). The CDR3 is made up of 14 amino acids. V was cut by 0 bases and J by 3 bases, with 10 bases left in between. The CDR3: CASSLVGTSYEQYF. In nucleotides, the CDR3 is TGTGCCAGCAGCTTGGTAGGCACTAGCTACGAGCAGTACTTC.

Relative to its sample, this clone is medium-sized. V is TRBV4-2 and J is TRBJ1-1; no clear D gene. Per germline, CDR1 LGHNA and CDR2 YNFKEQ. Trimming cost V 3 bases and J 1 base, with 9 bases left between them. There are 14 residues in the CDR3. DNA for the CDR3: TGTGCCAGCAGCCAGTCAGAACCGAACACTGAAGCTTTCTTT. This encodes CASSQSEPNTEAFF.

Relative to its sample, this clone is medium-sized (0.01 to 0.1%). This chain connects TRBV4-3 to TRBJ2-3; possible D gene TRBD2, 6 bases. V dropped 3 bases and J dropped 5 bases, with 21 bases sitting between them. Germline CDR1 reads LGHNA; CDR2 reads YSLEER. The CDR3 contains 17 residues. The CDR3 region is CASSQGGGRGSGDTQYF. The CDR3, as DNA: TGCGCCAGCAGCCAGGGTGGGGGGAGAGGGTCGGGAGATACGCAGTATTTT.

By proportion, this clone is medium-sized. The chain is built from TRBV4-1 and TRBJ1-3, with D possibly being TRBD1 (6 bases). From germline, CDR1 is MGHRA and CDR2 YSYEKL. The CDR3 totals 19 residues. V was pared by 4 bases and J by 6 bases, with 28 bases between. The CDR3, as DNA: TGCGCCAGCAGCCGGGAGGCCGGGACCCCGGGACAAATGTCAAACACCATATATTTT. Protein: CASSREAGTPGQMSNTIYF.

Many counts were recorded for this clone. The J gene is TRBJ2-1, the V gene TRBV27, with 9 bases lining up with TRBD1. The CDR3 loop spans 15 amino acids. Germline trimming cut 6 bases from V and 6 bases from J; bases unmatched to any gene: 9. From germline, CDR1 is MNHEY and CDR2 SMNVEV (reference sequence). CDR3 residues: CASRGDRDELNEQFF. CDR3 in DNA: TGTGCCAGCAGGGGGGACAGGGACGAACTCAATGAGCAGTTCTTC.

The rearrangement joins TRBV7-7 to TRBJ2-5; TRBD1 matches 7 bases. The CDR3 extends over 14 amino acids. V lost 2 bases to trimming and J lost 4 bases; unmatched junction nucleotides: 4. The V gene's germline CDR1 is SSHAT and CDR2 FNYEAQ (reference sequence). The CDR3 sequence: CASSLTGVGETQYF. The CDR3 nucleotides are TGTGCCAGCAGCTTAACAGGGGTGGGAGAGACCCAGTACTTC. The full variable domain, with the rest looked up from reference TRBV7-7 and TRBJ2-5, is GAGVSQSPRYKVTKRGQDVTLRCDPISSHATLYWYQQALGQGPEFLTYFNYEAQPDKSGLPSDRFSAERPEGSISTLTIQRTEQRDSAMYRCASSLTGVGETQYFGPGTRLLVL.

In its sample, this clone was seen many times. The genes are TRBV2 and TRBJ2-3; D is undetermined. Germline loops: CDR1 SNHLY, CDR2 FYNNEI. This CDR3 region has 15 residues. Between the trimmed V and J ends, which lost 1 base and 2 bases, there was a span of 10 bases. In DNA, the CDR3 is TGTGCCAGCAGTGAAGGGGCTCACCCCACAGATACGCAGTATTTT. Translated, it gives CASSEGAHPTDTQYF.

This clone was seen repeatedly, ten times or more. The chain joins TRBV6-5 to TRBJ1-2; D call uncertain. Germline loops: CDR1 MNHEY, CDR2 SVGAGI. Trimming removed 0 bases from V and 4 bases from J, with 6 bases in between. The CDR3 extends over 13 amino acids. The CDR3 sequence is CASSYSISYGYTF. In DNA form, the CDR3 reads TGTGCCAGCAGTTACTCGATCAGCTATGGCTACACCTTC.

Relative to its sample, this clone is medium-sized. The genes are TRBV4-3 and TRBJ2-3; 9 nucleotides match TRBD2. Germline V gene sequence: CDR1 LGHNA, CDR2 YSLEER. V was clipped by 0 bases and J by 3 bases; unmatched bases: 1. There are 15 residues in the CDR3. Here the CDR3 reads CASSQELAGTDTQYF. Here the CDR3 DNA reads TGCGCCAGCAGCCAAGAGCTAGCGGGGACAGATACGCAGTATTTT.

This clone rates as medium-sized. The chain joins TRBV4-3 to TRBJ1-3, with D possibly being TRBD1 (6 bases). CDR1 LGHNA and CDR2 YSLEER come from the germline V gene. V was shortened by 3 bases and J by 0 bases, with 12 bases between the two germline ends. The CDR3 consists of 16 residues. CDR3 sequence: CASSHNTGLSGNTIYF. DNA of the CDR3: TGCGCCAGCAGCCATAACACAGGGCTCTCTGGAAACACCATATATTTT.

This clone has at least ten counts. The chain combines TRBV28 with TRBJ1-2; D perhaps matches TRBD1 (5 bases). Germline CDR1 reads MDHEN; CDR2 reads SYDVKM. The CDR3 totals 16 residues. The V gene lost 6 bases and the J gene lost 4 bases, with 21 bases spanning the gap. CDR3 DNA: TGTGCCAGCAGCAACGGGGGTAGGGCTGGAGGCTATGGCTACACCTTC. Its translation: CASSNGGRAGGYGYTF.

This clone qualifies as medium-sized. The gene calls are TRBV19 and TRBJ1-3, with 8 bases that match TRBD1. The CDR3 runs to 12 residues. V lost 10 bases and J lost 8; bases outside the gene matches: 7. CDR1 and CDR2 from the germline V gene are LNHDA and SQIVND (reference sequence). CDR3 sequence: CATQGAPDTIYF. In DNA form, the CDR3 reads TGTGCCACTCAGGGGGCGCCGGACACCATATATTTT.

This clone was recorded many times. The CDR3 is CSVRPQTGVEAFF. The CDR3 DNA sequence: TGCAGCGTACGTCCACAGACCGGAGTTGAAGCTTTCTTT. The V call is TRBV29-1, the J call TRBJ1-1; no clear D. This CDR3 is built from 13 residues. V was clipped by 6 bases and J by 7 bases, with 18 bases between them. Germline V CDR1 and CDR2: SQVTM, ANQGSEA.

The chain recombines TRBV30 with TRBJ2-2; D is undetermined. The length of the CDR3 is 15 residues. V dropped 2 bases and J dropped 4 bases, with 14 bases sitting between them. The germline V gene encodes CDR1 GTSNPN and CDR2 SVGIG (reference sequence). CDR3 sequence (DNA): TGTGCCTGGAGTTTGACCCACACGGGCACCGGGGAGCTGTTTTTT. It is translated as CAWSLTHTGTGELFF. Drawing the rest from reference TRBV30 and TRBJ2-2, the complete variable domain is SQTIHQWPATLVQPVGSPLSLECTVEGTSNPNLYWYRQAAGRGLQLLFYSVGIGQISSEVPQNLSASRPQDRQFILSSKKLLLSDSGFYLCAWSLTHTGTGELFFGEGSRLTVL.

This clone was counted many times. V gene TRBV4-1 combines with J gene TRBJ2-3; possible D gene TRBD1, 6 bases. This CDR3 spans 16 amino acids. The V gene lost 0 bases and the J gene lost 2 bases, with 12 bases spanning the gap. CDR1 and CDR2 from the germline V gene are MGHRA and YSYEKL. CDR3 nucleotide sequence: TGCGCCAGCAGCCAAGATGAAGGGGGAGTCACAGATACGCAGTATTTT. Residues: CASSQDEGGVTDTQYF.

The chain joins TRBV30 to TRBJ2-3, with D possibly being TRBD2 (6 bases). V lost 1 base, J lost 3 bases, and 17 bases lay in between. The V gene's germline CDR1 is GTSNPN and CDR2 SVGIG (reference sequence). CDR3 length equals 16 residues. The CDR3 loop reads CAWSGPSAGGTDTQYF. Written as DNA, the CDR3 is TGTGCCTGGAGTGGACCTAGCGCTGGAGGGACAGATACGCAGTATTTT.

This clone has at least ten counts. The V and J genes are TRBV27 and TRBJ1-4; the match to TRBD1 covers 7 bases. V was pared by 5 bases and J by 6 bases, with 9 bases of the junction left unmatched. CDR1 and CDR2 from the germline V gene are MNHEY and SMNVEV (reference sequence). The CDR3 runs 15 residues. CDR3: CASSRKGAGDEKLFF. The CDR3 DNA is TGTGCCAGCAGTAGGAAGGGGGCCGGGGATGAAAAACTGTTTTTT.

By sample share, this clone is medium-sized (0.01 to 0.1%). This sequence joins TRBV10-3 and TRBJ2-1; 15 bases map to TRBD2. The CDR3 has 16 residues. Trimming at V came to 4 bases and at J to 4 bases, leaving 2 bases not matched to a gene. Germline CDR1 is ENHRY and CDR2 is SYGVKD. CDR3 amino acids: CAISGGLAGGYNEQFF. The CDR3 region has the DNA TGTGCCATCAGTGGTGGACTAGCGGGAGGGTACAATGAGCAGTTCTTC.